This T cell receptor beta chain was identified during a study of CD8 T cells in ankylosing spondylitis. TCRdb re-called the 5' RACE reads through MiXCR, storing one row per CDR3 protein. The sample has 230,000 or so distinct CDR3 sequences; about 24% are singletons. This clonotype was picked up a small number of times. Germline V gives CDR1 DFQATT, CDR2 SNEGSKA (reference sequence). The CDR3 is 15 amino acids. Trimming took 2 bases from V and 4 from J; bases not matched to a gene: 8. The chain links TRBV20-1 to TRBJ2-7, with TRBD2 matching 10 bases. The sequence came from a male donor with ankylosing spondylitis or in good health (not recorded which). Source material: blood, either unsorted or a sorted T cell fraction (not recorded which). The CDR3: CSARSLLAGLYEQYF. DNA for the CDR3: TGCAGTGCTAGATCGCTACTAGCGGGGTTGTACGAGCAGTACTTC.